Listed here are 31 T cell receptor beta chains from one sample, sequenced in a study of blood T cell repertoires in COVID-19. Some clones are missing from TCRdb's copy, which holds only in-frame ones; the method was immunoSEQ multiplex PCR. This sample yields fewer than 250,000 clones, of which 89% are seen a single time; 6.5% belongs to the top ten. Specimen: peripheral blood. The receptors were sampled from a man in his 60s who had recovered from COVID-19.

V gene TRBV28 combines with J gene TRBJ1-1; TRBD1 matches at 8 bases. CDR3 length: 15 amino acids. Looked up from germline, CDR1 is MDHEN and CDR2 is SYDVKM. V was pared by 4 bases and J by 1 base, with 5 bases of the junction left unmatched. DNA for the CDR3: TGTGCCAGCAGTTCCTCCGGGACAGGGAACACTGAAGCTTTCTTT. Its protein is CASSSSGTGNTEAFF.

This clone was observed a few times. The chain uses TRBV30 and TRBJ1-6, with TRBD1 as a possible D gene (6 bases). This CDR3 region has 15 residues. Trimming shortened V by 0 bases and J by 4 bases, and 10 bases separated the two germline ends. Per germline, CDR1 GTSNPN and CDR2 SVGIG (reference sequence). The CDR3 bases are TGTGCCTGGAGTGTCGGACAGAATTATAATTCACCCCTCCACTTT. Translating it yields CAWSVGQNYNSPLHF.

This clone has only one observation. V usage is TRBV30 and J usage is TRBJ2-5; TRBD2 might be the D (5 bases). The V gene lost 4 bases and the J gene lost 1 base, with 7 bases spanning the gap. This CDR3 spans 12 amino acids. Germline values: CDR1 GTSNPN, CDR2 SVGIG (reference sequence). CDR3 region: CAWNRGQETQYF. CDR3 bases: TGTGCCTGGAACCGGGGCCAAGAGACCCAGTACTTC. The full variable domain, with the rest looked up from reference TRBV30 and TRBJ2-5, is SQTIHQWPATLVQPVGSPLSLECTVEGTSNPNLYWYRQAAGRGLQLLFYSVGIGQISSEVPQNLSASRPQDRQFILSSKKLLLSDSGFYLCAWNRGQETQYFGPGTRLLVL.

On this clone itself: Other DNA sequences in the same sample also yield this CDR3. The V call is TRBV19, the J call TRBJ1-1; D uncertain. The CDR3 has 14 residues. V was trimmed by 1 base and J by 1 base, leaving 7 bases between them. Looked up from germline, CDR1 is LNHDA and CDR2 is SQIVND (reference sequence). This CDR3 reads CASSIGRGNTEAFF. The DNA for the CDR3 is TGTGCCAGTAGTATAGGCCGGGGGAACACTGAAGCTTTCTTT.

The chain links TRBV7-9 to TRBJ1-3, with 8 bases fitting TRBD1. J was trimmed by 2 bases and V by 5 bases; bases with no gene match: 5. CDR1 and CDR2 (germline): SEHNR, FQNEAQ (reference sequence). This CDR3 has 15 amino acids. CDR3 sequence reads: CASSPDRGAGNTIYF. The CDR3 nucleotides read TGTGCCAGCAGCCCTGACAGGGGCGCTGGAAACACCATATATTTT.

This chain uses TRBV1 with TRBJ2-7; no DNA check was done on the table's D call, TRBD2. TRBV1 is tagged as a pseudogene. The CDR3 length is 18 residues. This CDR3 reads CTSSQEDDEEFTSAKQYF. The CDR3 bases are TGCACCAGCAGCCAAGAAGACGACGAGGAGTTTACCTCTGCGAAGCAGTACTTC.

The chain is built from TRBV3-1 (or the pseudogene TRBV3-2) and TRBJ2-7; no clear D. V was shortened by 3 bases and J by 3 bases, with 9 bases between the two germline ends. Germline V gene lookup returns CDR1 LGHDT and CDR2 YNNKEL (reference sequence). This CDR3 is built from 13 residues. CDR3 bases: TGTGCCAGCAGCCATTCTGCCGGCTACGAGCAGTACTTC. The encoded protein is CASSHSAGYEQYF.

The CDR3 is CASSLGHRVLSGNTIYF. The CDR3, as DNA: TGTGCCAGCAGCTTAGGTCACAGGGTTCTCTCTGGAAACACCATATATTTT. The rearrangement joins TRBV7-2 to TRBJ1-3, with D perhaps matching TRBD1 (6 bases). The CDR3 loop spans 17 amino acids. Trimming took 1 base from V and 0 from J, leaving 13 bases between them. Germline V CDR1 and CDR2: SGHTA, FQGNSA.

This clone was picked up a small number of times. V is TRBV28 and J is TRBJ1-1; D unresolved. The V end was cut by 8 bases, the J end by 8 bases, with 15 bases between. Looked up from germline, CDR1 is MDHEN and CDR2 is SYDVKM. The length of the CDR3 is 12 residues. In DNA form, the CDR3 reads TGTGCCAGCGACACGGTTAAGGAAGAAGCTTTCTTT. Amino acids: CASDTVKEEAFF.

This rearrangement joins TRBV7-2 to TRBJ2-7, with 10 positions matching TRBD2. The V gene's germline CDR1 is SGHTA and CDR2 FQGNSA. Losses at the gene ends were 5 bases for V and 0 bases for J; bases not matched to a gene: 4. There are 15 residues in the CDR3. This CDR3 reads CASSHLAGDSYEQYF. The CDR3 bases are TGTGCCAGCAGCCATCTAGCGGGGGACTCCTACGAGCAGTACTTC. Variable domain in full (rest from reference TRBV7-2 and TRBJ2-7): GAGVSQSPSNKVTEKGKDVELRCDPISGHTALYWYRQSLGQGLEFLIYFQGNSAPDKSGLPSDRFSAERTGGSVSTLTIQRTQQEDSAVYLCASSHLAGDSYEQYFGPGTRLTVT.

The chain employs TRBV15 and TRBJ1-3, with TRBD1 matching 7 bases. This CDR3 has 15 residues. Germline trimming cut 2 bases from V and 0 bases from J; bases unmatched to any gene: 1. Germline V gene data show CDR1 as LNHNV and CDR2 as YYDKDF (reference sequence). The CDR3 reads CATSRRQGSGNTIYF. CDR3 DNA: TGTGCCACCAGCAGAAGACAGGGCTCTGGAAACACCATATATTTT.

V and J are TRBV7-9 and TRBJ2-7, with 12 positions matching TRBD2. CDR3 size: 14 residues. Germline V gives CDR1 SEHNR, CDR2 FQNEAQ (reference sequence). V gave up 7 bases and J gave up 3 bases; unmatched junction bases: 4. The chain's CDR3 is CASNLAGGNYEQYF. Written as DNA, the CDR3 is TGTGCCAGCAACCTAGCGGGAGGGAACTACGAGCAGTACTTC. The complete variable domain, with remaining parts taken from reference TRBV7-9 and TRBJ2-7, reads DTGVSQNPRHKITKRGQNVTFRCDPISEHNRLYWYRQTLGQGPEFLTYFQNEAQLEKSRLLSDRFSAERPKGSFSTLEIQRTEQGDSAMYLCASNLAGGNYEQYFGPGTRLTVT.

This clone was counted once. The V call is TRBV7-6, the J call TRBJ1-1; 8 bases fit TRBD1. Unmatched junction bases numbered 10, after V lost 4 bases and J lost 3 bases. CDR1 is SGHVS, CDR2 FNYEAQ, per germline. The CDR3 totals 16 residues. CDR3 nucleotides: TGTGCCAGCAGCTCCCGGGACAGGATGGGTGACACTGAAGCTTTCTTT. This sequence encodes CASSSRDRMGDTEAFF.

The rearrangement joins TRBV2 to TRBJ2-7, with D possibly TRBD2 on 5 matching bases. Germline V gives CDR1 SNHLY, CDR2 FYNNEI. The CDR3 has 15 amino acids. The V gene lost 2 bases and the J gene lost 0 bases, with 11 bases spanning the gap. The CDR3 nucleotides read TGTGCCAGCAGTGAAATTCTAGCTCTCTCCTACGAGCAGTACTTC. This codes for CASSEILALSYEQYF.

CDR3 nucleotides: TGTGCCAGCAGTCTCGGACAGGAGTACGAGCAGTACTTC. Amino acid sequence: CASSLGQEYEQYF. The V gene is TRBV28, the J gene TRBJ2-7; 7 positions agree with TRBD1. The germline V gene encodes CDR1 MDHEN and CDR2 SYDVKM. The CDR3 contains 13 residues. V lost 5 bases and J lost 4; bases outside the gene matches: 5. Full variable domain (outside the CDR3, taken from reference TRBV28 and TRBJ2-7): DVKVTQSSRYLVKRTGEKVFLECVQDMDHENMFWYRQDPGLGLRLIYFSYDVKMKEKGDIPEGYSVSREKKERFSLILESASTNQTSMYLCASSLGQEYEQYFGPGTRLTVT.

A few counts support this clone. V is TRBV6-5 and J is TRBJ1-6; 7 bases align to TRBD1. Unmatched junction bases numbered 3, after V lost 6 bases and J lost 7 bases. Germline assignment: CDR1 MNHEY and CDR2 SVGAGI. The length of the CDR3 is 13 residues. The CDR3 protein is CASRQGQNSPLHF. CDR3 in DNA: TGTGCCAGCAGACAGGGGCAAAATTCACCCCTCCACTTT.

The genes are TRBV6-8 and TRBJ2-5, with TRBD2 matching 9 bases. The J segment lost 2 bases and the V segment lost 3 bases, leaving 10 bases of the junction unmatched. Germline CDR1 is MNHGY and CDR2 is SAAAGT. The length of the CDR3 is 17 residues. CDR3 sequence reads: CASSYFLGGGVQETQYF. Here the CDR3 DNA reads TGTGCCAGCAGTTATTTCTTGGGCGGGGGGGTTCAAGAGACCCAGTACTTC.

The chain joins TRBV6-6 to TRBJ2-3, with TRBD2 matching over 9 bases. The CDR3 contains 16 residues. CDR1 is MNHNY, CDR2 SVGAGI, per germline (reference sequence). The V and J ends lost 2 bases and 4 bases, in that order; junction bases with no gene match: 7. CDR3 amino acids: CASSYPLAGGADTQYF. For the CDR3, the DNA is TGTGCCAGCAGTTACCCGCTCGCGGGAGGGGCAGATACGCAGTATTTT.

The chain has TRBV19 and TRBJ1-6, with 10 bases matching TRBD1. Germline loops: CDR1 LNHDA, CDR2 SQIVND (reference sequence). Germline trimming cut 8 bases from V and 7 bases from J; bases unmatched to any gene: 2. CDR3 size: 13 residues. In DNA form, the CDR3 reads TGTGCCAGTTTGGGACAGGGGAATTCACCCCTCCACTTT. Its protein product is CASLGQGNSPLHF.

The V and J genes are TRBV6-5 and TRBJ1-5; 9 bases are shared with TRBD1. This CDR3 region has 15 residues. Germline lookup yields CDR1 MNHEY and CDR2 SVGAGI. Losses at the gene ends were 7 bases for V and 2 bases for J; bases not matched to a gene: 6. CDR3 residues: CASIHTGGGNQPQHF. The CDR3, as DNA: TGTGCCAGCATTCATACAGGGGGCGGCAATCAGCCCCAGCATTTT.

The chain recombines TRBV28 with TRBJ2-7; 14 nucleotides line up with TRBD2. CDR1 is MDHEN and CDR2 is SYDVKM in the germline V gene. CDR3 size: 15 residues. The trim removed 7 bases at V and 1 base at J, leaving 3 bases unmatched. The CDR3 nucleotides read TGTGCCAGCACCGGGACTAGCGGGAGATCCTACGAGCAGTACTTC. Protein sequence: CASTGTSGRSYEQYF. Combining the CDR3 with reference TRBV28 and TRBJ2-7 gives the whole variable domain DVKVTQSSRYLVKRTGEKVFLECVQDMDHENMFWYRQDPGLGLRLIYFSYDVKMKEKGDIPEGYSVSREKKERFSLILESASTNQTSMYLCASTGTSGRSYEQYFGPGTRLTVT.

This rearrangement joins TRBV5-1 to TRBJ2-7; 10 bases match TRBD1. V was clipped by 0 bases and J by 2 bases; unmatched bases: 2. From germline, CDR1 is SGHRS and CDR2 YFSETQ. The CDR3 is 15 residues long. The CDR3 loop is CASSLGQGATYEQYF. CDR3 sequence (DNA): TGCGCCAGCAGCTTGGGACAGGGGGCTACCTACGAGCAGTACTTC.

J is TRBJ1-1 and V is TRBV5-4; maybe TRBD1 (6 bases). The length of the CDR3 is 13 residues. CDR1 and CDR2 (germline): SGHNT, YYREEE (reference sequence). V shed 1 base and J shed 5 bases, with 9 bases lying between them. The DNA for the CDR3 is TGTGCCAGCAGCTTGATAGGGGGTACTGAAGCTTTCTTT. Translation gives CASSLIGGTEAFF.

The V gene is TRBV7-2, the J gene TRBJ1-1, with D unclear. The CDR3 length is 15 residues. CDR1 is SGHTA, CDR2 FQGNSA, per germline. The V gene lost 4 bases and the J gene lost 4 bases, with 16 bases spanning the gap. The CDR3 DNA is TGTGCCAGCAGCTCCCTCTCAGCCGGAGGCACTGAAGCTTTCTTT. Amino acid sequence: CASSSLSAGGTEAFF.

The rearrangement uses TRBV19 and TRBJ1-2; the match to TRBD1 covers 7 bases. CDR1 and CDR2 (germline): LNHDA, SQIVND (reference sequence). Trimming cost V 5 bases and J 0 bases; bases outside gene matches: 12. The CDR3 extends over 17 amino acids. The CDR3 DNA reads as TGTGCCAGTAGTTACACGGGACAGCTGTTAGCTAACTATGGCTACACCTTC. Translating it yields CASSYTGQLLANYGYTF.

This clone was detected only once. The chain carries TRBV12-5 and TRBJ1-1; D remains ambiguous. The CDR3 is made up of 13 amino acids. Germline CDR1 is LGHNT and CDR2 is FRNRAP. Deletions cut 1 base from V and 6 bases from J, with 9 bases between. CDR3 sequence: CASGLDIRAEAFF. The CDR3 DNA sequence: TGTGCTAGTGGTTTGGACATTCGGGCTGAAGCTTTCTTT.

This clone was detected once. The rearrangement links TRBV10-3 to TRBJ1-2, with no clear D. The CDR3 spans 14 residues. The germline V and J ends were trimmed by 3 bases and 8 bases, with 16 bases remaining between them. Germline values: CDR1 ENHRY, CDR2 SYGVKD. CDR3 in amino acids: CAISETPWREGYTF. The CDR3 DNA sequence: TGTGCCATCAGTGAAACGCCTTGGAGGGAAGGCTACACCTTC.

The chain has TRBV6-5 and TRBJ1-6; 8 nucleotides match TRBD1. Germline values: CDR1 MNHEY, CDR2 SVGAGI. With 6 bases clipped from V and 8 bases from J, the junction kept 3 bases outside the gene matches. The CDR3 runs to 13 residues. The CDR3 DNA reads TGTGCCAGCAGGGACAGGGAGGATTCACCCCTCCACTTT. Protein: CASRDREDSPLHF.

The chain employs TRBV28 and TRBJ2-6, with 12 bases lining up with TRBD1. The CDR3 has 17 amino acids. The germline V gene has CDR1 MDHEN and CDR2 SYDVKM. V was clipped by 9 bases and J by 3 bases; unmatched bases: 9. CDR3 protein: CASFSGTGGGGANVLTF. As DNA, the CDR3 is TGTGCCAGTTTCTCCGGGACAGGGGGCGGTGGGGCCAACGTCCTGACTTTC.

This chain joins TRBV9 and TRBJ2-7, with 8 bases lining up with TRBD1. J lost 12 bases, V lost 4 bases, and 12 bases had no gene match. Per the germline V gene, CDR1 is SGDLS and CDR2 is YYNGEE. The CDR3 is 13 residues long. In nucleotides, the CDR3 is TGTGCCAGCAGCCCTCCTTCCGGGACAGGAAGGTACTTC. It codes for CASSPPSGTGRYF.

The chain uses TRBV6-5 and TRBJ2-5; 13 nucleotides agree with TRBD2. The V segment lost 6 bases and the J segment 2 bases; nucleotides outside the gene matches: 3. This CDR3 spans 15 amino acids. Germline V gene lookup returns CDR1 MNHEY and CDR2 SVGAGI. The CDR3 DNA is TGTGCCAGCAGCGGGACTAGCGGGACGCAAGAGACCCAGTACTTC. Translated, it gives CASSGTSGTQETQYF.